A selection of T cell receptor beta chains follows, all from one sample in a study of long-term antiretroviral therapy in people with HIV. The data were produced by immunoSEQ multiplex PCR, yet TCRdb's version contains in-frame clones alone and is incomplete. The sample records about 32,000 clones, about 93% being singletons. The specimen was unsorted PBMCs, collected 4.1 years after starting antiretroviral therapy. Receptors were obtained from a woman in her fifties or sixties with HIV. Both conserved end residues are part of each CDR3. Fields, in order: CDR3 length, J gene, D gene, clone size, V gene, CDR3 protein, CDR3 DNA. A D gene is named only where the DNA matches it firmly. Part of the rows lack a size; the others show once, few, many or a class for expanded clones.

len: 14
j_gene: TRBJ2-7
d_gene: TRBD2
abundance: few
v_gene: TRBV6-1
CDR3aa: CASSSSGGSYEQYF
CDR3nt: TGTGCCAGCAGTTCTAGCGGGGGATCCTACGAGCAGTACTTC

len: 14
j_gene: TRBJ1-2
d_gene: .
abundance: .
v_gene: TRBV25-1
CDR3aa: CASSESGRFYGYTF
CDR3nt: TGTGCCAGCAGTGAATCGGGCAGGTTCTATGGCTACACCTTC

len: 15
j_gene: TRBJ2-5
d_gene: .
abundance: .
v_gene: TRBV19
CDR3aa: CASKGSPASTETQYF
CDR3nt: TGTGCCAGTAAAGGGTCGCCGGCTAGTACTGAGACCCAGTACTTC

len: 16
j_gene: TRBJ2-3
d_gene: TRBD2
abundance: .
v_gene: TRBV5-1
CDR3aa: CASSARLAGATDTQYF
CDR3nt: TGCGCCAGCAGCGCCCGACTAGCGGGGGCCACAGATACGCAGTATTTT

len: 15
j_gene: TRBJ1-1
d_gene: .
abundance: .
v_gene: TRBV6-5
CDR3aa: CASRGLGSRNTEAFF
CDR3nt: TGTGCCAGCAGGGGGTTAGGGTCGCGGAACACTGAAGCTTTCTTT

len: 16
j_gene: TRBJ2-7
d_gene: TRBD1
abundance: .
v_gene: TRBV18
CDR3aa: CASSPNPGTGPYEQYF
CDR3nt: TGTGCCAGCTCACCAAATCCCGGGACAGGGCCCTACGAGCAGTACTTC

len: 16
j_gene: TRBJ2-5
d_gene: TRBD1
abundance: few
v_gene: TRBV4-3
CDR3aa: CASSQDEGAPSGTQYF
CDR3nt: TGCGCCAGCAGCCAAGATGAGGGGGCCCCATCAGGGACCCAGTACTTC

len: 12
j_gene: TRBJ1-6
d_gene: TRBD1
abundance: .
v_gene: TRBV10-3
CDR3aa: CGTGTGESPLHF
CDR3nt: TGTGGGACCGGGACAGGGGAATCACCCCTCCACTTT

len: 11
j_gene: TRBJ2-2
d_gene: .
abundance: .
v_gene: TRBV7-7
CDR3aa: CASSGTGELFF
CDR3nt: TGTGCTAGCAGTGGCACCGGGGAGCTGTTTTTT

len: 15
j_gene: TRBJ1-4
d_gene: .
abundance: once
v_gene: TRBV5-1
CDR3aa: CASSLEATVTEKLFF
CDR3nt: TGCGCCAGCAGCTTGGAAGCGACAGTAACCGAAAAACTGTTTTTT

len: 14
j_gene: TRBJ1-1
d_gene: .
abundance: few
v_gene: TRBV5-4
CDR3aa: CASSLEGRNTEAFF
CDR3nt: TGTGCCAGCAGCTTGGAAGGTCGGAACACTGAAGCTTTCTTT

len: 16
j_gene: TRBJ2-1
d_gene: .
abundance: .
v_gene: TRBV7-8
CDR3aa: CASSLGRGSSYNEQFF
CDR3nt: TGTGCCAGCAGCTTAGGACGGGGGAGCTCCTACAATGAGCAGTTCTTC

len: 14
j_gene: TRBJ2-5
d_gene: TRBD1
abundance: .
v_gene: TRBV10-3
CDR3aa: CAISQTGNQETQYF
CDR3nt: TGTGCCATCAGCCAGACAGGGAACCAAGAGACCCAGTACTTC

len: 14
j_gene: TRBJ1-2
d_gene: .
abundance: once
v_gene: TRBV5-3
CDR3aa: CARSPGGNGYGYTF
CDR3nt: TGTGCCAGAAGCCCGGGAGGCAACGGCTATGGCTACACCTTC

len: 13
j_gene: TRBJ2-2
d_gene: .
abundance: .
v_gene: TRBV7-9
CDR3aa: CASSYGVAGELFF
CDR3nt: TGTGCCAGCAGCTACGGGGTGGCCGGGGAGCTGTTTTTT

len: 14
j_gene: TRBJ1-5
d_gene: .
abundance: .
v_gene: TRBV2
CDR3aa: CASSDAGWGQPQHF
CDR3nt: TGTGCCAGCAGTGACGCGGGATGGGGACAGCCCCAGCATTTT

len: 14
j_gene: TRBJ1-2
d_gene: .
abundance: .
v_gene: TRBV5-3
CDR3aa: CASTREGGHYGYTF
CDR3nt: TGTGCCAGCACGCGAGAGGGGGGGCACTATGGCTACACCTTC

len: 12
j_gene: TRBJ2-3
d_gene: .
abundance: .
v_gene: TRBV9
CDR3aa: CASSVKTDTQYF
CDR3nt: TGTGCCAGCAGCGTCAAAACAGATACGCAGTATTTT

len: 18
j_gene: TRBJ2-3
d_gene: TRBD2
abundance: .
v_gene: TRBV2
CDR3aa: CASSDYSGGISSTDTQYF
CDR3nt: TGTGCCAGCAGTGATTACAGCGGGGGGATCTCTAGCACAGATACGCAGTATTTT

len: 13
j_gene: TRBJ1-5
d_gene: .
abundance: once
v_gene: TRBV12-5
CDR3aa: CASGLREIQPQHF
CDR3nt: TGTGCTAGTGGTTTGAGGGAGATCCAGCCCCAGCATTTT

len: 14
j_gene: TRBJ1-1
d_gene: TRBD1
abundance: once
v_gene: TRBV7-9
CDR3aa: CASSWTGPNTEAFF
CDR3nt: TGTGCCAGCAGTTGGACAGGACCGAACACTGAAGCTTTCTTT

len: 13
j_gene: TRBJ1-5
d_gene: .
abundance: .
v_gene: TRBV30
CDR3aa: CAYGAGGRQPQHF
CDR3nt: TGTGCCTATGGTGCGGGGGGCCGTCAGCCCCAGCATTTT

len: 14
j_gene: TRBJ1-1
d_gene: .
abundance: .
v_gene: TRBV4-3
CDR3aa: CASSQDYTQLEAFF
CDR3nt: TGCGCCAGCAGCCAAGATTACACCCAGCTTGAAGCTTTCTTT

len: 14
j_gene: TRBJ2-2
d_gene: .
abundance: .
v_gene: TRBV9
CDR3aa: CASSPQGNTGELFF
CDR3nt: TGTGCCAGCAGCCCACAGGGGAACACCGGGGAGCTGTTTTTT

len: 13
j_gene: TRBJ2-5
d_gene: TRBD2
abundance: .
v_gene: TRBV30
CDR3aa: CAWRFAGGETQYF
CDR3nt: TGTGCCTGGAGATTTGCGGGGGGGGAGACCCAGTACTTC

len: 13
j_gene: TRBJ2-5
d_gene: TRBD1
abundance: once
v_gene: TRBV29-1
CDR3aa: CSANRDRGETQYF
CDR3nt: TGCAGCGCTAATAGGGACAGGGGGGAGACCCAGTACTTC

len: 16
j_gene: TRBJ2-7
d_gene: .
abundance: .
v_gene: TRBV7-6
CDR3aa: CASSLAPGGVRDEQYF
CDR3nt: TGTGCCAGCAGCTTAGCCCCAGGCGGGGTTAGGGACGAGCAGTACTTC